The present TCR beta chain was sequenced within a study of T cell changes during pregnancy in multiple sclerosis. Repertoires were generated with immunoSEQ multiplex PCR, while TCRdb's copy carries only in-frame clones and drops some. The data hold about 93,000 clones, with 85% to 95% observed a single time. The CDR3 covers 18 residues. The source of this sequence is a female donor with multiple sclerosis, enrolled in a pregnancy study. Specimen: peripheral blood, collected after pregnancy. The chain combines TRBV21-1 with TRBJ2-2; the table's D call TRBD1 went unverified against the DNA. TRBV21-1 is noted as a pseudogene. DNA for the CDR3: TGTGCCAGCAGCAAAGAGAGGGACAGGGGAGGTAACACCGGGGAGCTGTTTTTT. The encoded protein is CASSKERDRGGNTGELFF.